This is a list of T cell receptor beta chains from one sample in a study of identical twins. Via MiXCR, TCRdb re-called the 5' RACE reads, giving one row per CDR3 protein. The profile shows 400,000 to 550,000 distinct CDR3 sequences, roughly an eighth of them singletons. These data were likewise used in another study, on yellow fever vaccine responses in identical twins.

What was sequenced was CD4+ T cells sorted from blood. Receptor source: a woman aged 18-35 years in good health. CDR3s include the opening cysteine and the closing phenylalanine or tryptophan. Each record gives: D gene, clone size, V gene, J gene, CDR3 protein, CDR3 DNA. D genes are given only for firm matches. Some rows have no size entry. The others give once, few or many, or a class for an expanded clone.

d_gene: TRBD2
abundance: -
v_gene: TRBV7-9
j_gene: TRBJ2-2
CDR3aa: CASSSAGGANTGELFF
CDR3nt: TGTGCCAGCAGCTCTGCGGGGGGAGCGAACACCGGGGAGCTGTTTTTT

d_gene: TRBD2
abundance: -
v_gene: TRBV7-2
j_gene: TRBJ2-3
CDR3aa: CASSLASGGGNTQYF
CDR3nt: TGTGCCAGCAGCTTAGCTTCGGGCGGGGGGAATACGCAGTATTTT

d_gene: -
abundance: many
v_gene: TRBV7-3
j_gene: TRBJ2-1
CDR3aa: CASSWGSGQDKFF
CDR3nt: TGTGCCAGCAGCTGGGGATCAGGACAAGACAAGTTCTTC

d_gene: -
abundance: few
v_gene: TRBV6-2/TRBV6-3
j_gene: TRBJ2-4
CDR3aa: CASSRPLGRGSGKNIQYF
CDR3nt: TGTGCCAGCAGTAGACCTTTAGGTAGGGGGAGCGGCAAAAACATTCAGTACTTC

d_gene: -
abundance: few
v_gene: TRBV21-1
j_gene: TRBJ2-7
CDR3aa: CASSKLRDRAYEQYF
CDR3nt: TGTGCCAGCAGCAAGCTCAGGGACAGGGCGTACGAGCAGTACTTC

d_gene: TRBD2
abundance: few
v_gene: TRBV20-1
j_gene: TRBJ2-1
CDR3aa: CSARDRTSGRASYNEQFF
CDR3nt: TGCAGTGCTAGAGACCGGACTAGCGGGAGGGCCTCATACAATGAGCAGTTCTTC

d_gene: -
abundance: -
v_gene: TRBV20-1
j_gene: TRBJ2-1
CDR3aa: CSARDSGYNEQFF
CDR3nt: TGCAGTGCTAGAGATAGTGGGTACAATGAGCAGTTCTTC

d_gene: -
abundance: -
v_gene: TRBV12-3/TRBV12-4
j_gene: TRBJ2-7
CDR3aa: CASSYRDLYEQYF
CDR3nt: TGTGCCAGCAGCTACAGGGACCTCTACGAGCAGTACTTC

d_gene: -
abundance: many
v_gene: TRBV5-1
j_gene: TRBJ1-1
CDR3aa: CASSREWGNTEAFF
CDR3nt: TGCGCCAGCAGCCGGGAGTGGGGGAACACTGAAGCTTTCTTT

d_gene: TRBD2
abundance: few
v_gene: TRBV2
j_gene: TRBJ2-5
CDR3aa: CATESGTSGSGETQYF
CDR3nt: TGTGCCACCGAGTCCGGGACTAGCGGGAGTGGAGAGACCCAGTACTTC

d_gene: -
abundance: -
v_gene: TRBV6-1
j_gene: TRBJ2-7
CDR3aa: CASRAYRDPTYEQYF
CDR3nt: TGTGCCAGCAGAGCATACAGGGACCCTACCTACGAGCAGTACTTC

d_gene: -
abundance: -
v_gene: TRBV5-4
j_gene: TRBJ2-1
CDR3aa: CASSYTREGGEFF
CDR3nt: TGTGCCAGCAGCTACACACGGGAAGGTGGGGAGTTCTTC

d_gene: TRBD1
abundance: -
v_gene: TRBV27
j_gene: TRBJ2-5
CDR3aa: CASRVRGRQETQYF
CDR3nt: TGTGCCAGCAGGGTTAGGGGGCGGCAGGAGACCCAGTACTTC

d_gene: TRBD2
abundance: few
v_gene: TRBV5-1
j_gene: TRBJ2-7
CDR3aa: CASSYETSGIYEQYF
CDR3nt: TGCGCCAGCAGTTATGAGACTAGCGGTATCTACGAGCAGTACTTC

d_gene: TRBD2
abundance: -
v_gene: TRBV4-2
j_gene: TRBJ2-5
CDR3aa: CASSQELGTSGTIERGTQYF
CDR3nt: TGTGCCAGCAGCCAAGAATTAGGCACTAGCGGGACGATCGAGCGGGGGACCCAGTACTTC

d_gene: TRBD2
abundance: -
v_gene: TRBV6-1
j_gene: TRBJ2-3
CDR3aa: CASRPNGGAPDTQYF
CDR3nt: TGTGCCAGCAGGCCCAACGGGGGGGCCCCAGATACGCAGTATTTT

d_gene: TRBD2
abundance: -
v_gene: TRBV10-3
j_gene: TRBJ2-7
CDR3aa: CAISESLTSGSYEQYF
CDR3nt: TGTGCCATCAGTGAGTCGTTGACTAGCGGGAGCTACGAGCAGTACTTC

d_gene: -
abundance: few
v_gene: TRBV24-1
j_gene: TRBJ2-2
CDR3aa: CATTTSANTGELFF
CDR3nt: TGTGCCACCACAACCTCGGCAAACACCGGGGAGCTGTTTTTT

d_gene: -
abundance: -
v_gene: TRBV20-1
j_gene: TRBJ1-4
CDR3aa: CSVWRQANEKLFF
CDR3nt: TGCAGTGTGTGGCGGCAAGCTAATGAAAAACTGTTTTTT

d_gene: -
abundance: -
v_gene: TRBV20-1
j_gene: TRBJ1-1
CDR3aa: CSASSPGNTEAFF
CDR3nt: TGCAGTGCTAGTAGTCCAGGAAACACTGAAGCTTTCTTT

d_gene: -
abundance: few
v_gene: TRBV6-5
j_gene: TRBJ1-1
CDR3aa: CASSSGYRTEAFF
CDR3nt: TGTGCCAGCAGTTCAGGGTATAGGACTGAAGCTTTCTTT

d_gene: TRBD2
abundance: few
v_gene: TRBV27
j_gene: TRBJ2-7
CDR3aa: CASSFSSGSPSLEQYF
CDR3nt: TGTGCCAGCAGTTTTTCTAGCGGGAGTCCCTCTTTGGAGCAGTACTTC

d_gene: -
abundance: few
v_gene: TRBV5-1
j_gene: TRBJ2-7
CDR3aa: CASSLALQSYEQYF
CDR3nt: TGCGCCAGCAGCTTGGCCCTACAGTCATACGAGCAGTACTTC

d_gene: -
abundance: -
v_gene: TRBV5-1
j_gene: TRBJ2-2
CDR3aa: CASSLAARDGITGELFF
CDR3nt: TGCGCCAGCAGCTTGGCCGCCAGGGACGGTATCACCGGGGAGCTGTTTTTT

d_gene: -
abundance: few
v_gene: TRBV20-1
j_gene: TRBJ2-1
CDR3aa: CSATLGPFANEQFF
CDR3nt: TGCAGTGCTACGTTAGGGCCGTTTGCGAATGAGCAGTTCTTC

d_gene: -
abundance: many
v_gene: TRBV12-3/TRBV12-4
j_gene: TRBJ2-5
CDR3aa: CASSLTSEAPQETQYF
CDR3nt: TGTGCCAGCAGTTTGACCAGTGAGGCACCCCAAGAGACCCAGTACTTC

d_gene: -
abundance: few
v_gene: TRBV5-1
j_gene: TRBJ2-7
CDR3aa: CASSSIRHYEQYF
CDR3nt: TGCGCCAGCTCTTCAATCCGCCACTACGAGCAGTACTTC

d_gene: -
abundance: few
v_gene: TRBV4-2
j_gene: TRBJ2-1
CDR3aa: CASSQDLGGTEQFF
CDR3nt: TGTGCCAGCAGCCAAGATCTCGGGGGCACGGAGCAGTTCTTC

d_gene: TRBD1
abundance: many
v_gene: TRBV12-3/TRBV12-4
j_gene: TRBJ1-4
CDR3aa: CASSVLRDRGEKLFF
CDR3nt: TGTGCCAGCAGTGTACTCCGGGACAGGGGTGAAAAACTGTTTTTT

d_gene: -
abundance: many
v_gene: TRBV5-1
j_gene: TRBJ2-2
CDR3aa: CASSLQVTGELFF
CDR3nt: TGCGCCAGCAGCTTGCAGGTCACCGGGGAGCTGTTTTTT